The next 10 T cell receptor beta chains were all read from a single sample in a study of T cell repertoires in cytomegalovirus infection. Their specific antigens are unknown. TCRdb re-called the reads with MiXCR, one entry per CDR3 protein. The sample lists about 330,000 distinct CDR3 sequences; about 35% were seen once. The material sequenced was cultured PBMCs, taken from culture after CMV antigen stimulation. Source of these receptors: a human donor in good health (CMV status not recorded). Some clones in this sample may be carry-over from other donors' samples.

The chain couples TRBV7-9 to TRBJ2-7, with 9 bases that match TRBD1. With V trimmed by 5 bases and J by 3 bases, 11 bases remained unmatched. CDR3 length equals 16 residues. Germline loops: CDR1 SEHNR, CDR2 FQNEAQ (reference sequence). CDR3 protein: CASSPRDKTGGYEQYF. The CDR3 DNA reads TGTGCCAGCAGCCCCCGCGACAAGACAGGGGGCTACGAGCAGTACTTC.

This clonotype was seen more than once but under ten times. The gene calls are TRBV7-2 and TRBJ1-2; TRBD1 might be the D (5 bases). CDR3 size: 13 residues. Trimming cost V 5 bases and J 3 bases, with 10 bases left between them. Germline V gene lookup returns CDR1 SGHTA and CDR2 FQGNSA. Here the CDR3 DNA reads TGTGCCAGCAGCGTCACAGGCCACTATGGCTACACCTTC. Translating gives CASSVTGHYGYTF.

This clonotype was seen only a few times. The rearrangement joins TRBV19 to TRBJ2-3; TRBD2 might be the D (6 bases). Germline lookup yields CDR1 LNHDA and CDR2 SQIVND (reference sequence). Trimming pared 8 bases from V and 4 bases from J, leaving 22 bases between. The CDR3 length is 16 residues. The CDR3 region has the DNA TGTGCCAGTGGACTCGGCGGGATAGGCCCCTCAGATACGCAGTATTTT. Translated: CASGLGGIGPSDTQYF. Full variable domain (rest looked up from reference TRBV19 and TRBJ2-3): DGGITQSPKYLFRKEGQNVTLSCEQNLNHDAMYWYRQDPGQGLRLIYYSQIVNDFQKGDIAEGYSVSREKKESFPLTVTSAQKNPTAFYLCASGLGGIGPSDTQYFGPGTRLTVL.

This chain's CDR3 is CASSLLSGTGGHNEQFF. CDR3 DNA sequence: TGTGCCAGCAGTTTATTAAGTGGGACAGGGGGGCACAATGAGCAGTTCTTC. V and J are TRBV27 and TRBJ2-1, with TRBD1 matching over 11 bases. The germline CDR1 and CDR2 sequences are MNHEY and SMNVEV (reference sequence). The CDR3 is made up of 17 amino acids. Trimming at V came to 1 base and at J to 5 bases, leaving 7 bases not matched to a gene.

DNA for the CDR3: TGTGCCAGCTCACCAGGCGTTACTTCAGGAAACACCATATATTTT. Translated: CASSPGVTSGNTIYF. The rearrangement links TRBV18 to TRBJ1-3; no clear D gene. Trimming took off 2 bases at V and 4 bases at J, with 12 bases between the two ends. CDR1 KGHSH and CDR2 LQKENI come from the germline V gene. The CDR3 contains 15 residues.

The chain links TRBV4-3 to TRBJ1-1; D remains ambiguous. V lost 1 base and J lost 10, with 10 bases in between. CDR1 is LGHNA and CDR2 is YSLEER in the germline V gene. The CDR3 extends over 12 amino acids. The CDR3 protein is CASSQVPTRAFF. CDR3 in DNA: TGCGCCAGCAGCCAAGTCCCAACGAGAGCTTTCTTT.

The chain links TRBV7-2 to TRBJ1-2; 7 nucleotides line up with TRBD1. V shed 2 bases, J shed 8 bases, and the junction held 11 bases outside the gene matches. The germline gives CDR1 SGHTA, CDR2 FQGNSA. The CDR3 extends over 15 amino acids. CDR3 region: CASSLLGDRRGGYTF. The CDR3 nucleotides are TGTGCCAGCAGCTTATTAGGGGACAGACGAGGCGGCTACACCTTC.

This clonotype was seen a few times. The genes are TRBV19 and TRBJ1-1, with D hard to call. Trimming cost V 7 bases and J 0 bases, with 15 bases left between them. Germline V gene data show CDR1 as LNHDA and CDR2 as SQIVND (reference sequence). This CDR3 has 15 amino acids. The CDR3 DNA sequence: TGTGCCAGTATTGGGCTAGTGGCTTTGAACACTGAAGCTTTCTTT. Protein product: CASIGLVALNTEAFF.

This chain links TRBV30 with TRBJ1-2; D gene ambiguous. V was trimmed by 5 bases and J by 5 bases, leaving 15 bases between them. From germline, CDR1 is GTSNPN and CDR2 SVGIG (reference sequence). There are 13 residues in the CDR3. In DNA form, the CDR3 reads TGTGCCTGGCATTTCCACAGAGGGTATGGCTACACCTTC. It codes for CAWHFHRGYGYTF.

The chain links TRBV28 to TRBJ1-3; 11 nucleotides align to TRBD1. The CDR3 is 16 residues long. Germline CDR1 is MDHEN and CDR2 is SYDVKM. Trimming at V came to 5 bases and at J to 4 bases, leaving 7 bases not matched to a gene. The CDR3 spells CASSLPGQGGGNTIYF. The CDR3 DNA follows: TGTGCCAGCAGTCTTCCGGGACAGGGGGGGGGAAACACCATATATTTT.